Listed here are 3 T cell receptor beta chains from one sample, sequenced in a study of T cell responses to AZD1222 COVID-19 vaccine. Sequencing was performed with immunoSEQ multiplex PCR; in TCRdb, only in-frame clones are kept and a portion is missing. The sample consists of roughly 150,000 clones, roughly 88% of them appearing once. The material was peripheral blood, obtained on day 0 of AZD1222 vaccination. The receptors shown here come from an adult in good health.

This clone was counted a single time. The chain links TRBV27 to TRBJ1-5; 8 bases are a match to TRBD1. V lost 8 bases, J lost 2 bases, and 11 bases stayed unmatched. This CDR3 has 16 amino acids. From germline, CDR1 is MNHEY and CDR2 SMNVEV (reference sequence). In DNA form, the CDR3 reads TGTGCCAGCTCTTTAGGGACAGGTGGGGGCAATCAGCCCCAGCATTTT. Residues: CASSLGTGGGNQPQHF.

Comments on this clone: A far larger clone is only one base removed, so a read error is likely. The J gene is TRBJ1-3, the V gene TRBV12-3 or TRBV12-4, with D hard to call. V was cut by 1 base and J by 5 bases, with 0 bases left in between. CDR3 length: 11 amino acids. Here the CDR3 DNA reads TGTGCCAGCAGTTTAGGAAACACCATATATTTT. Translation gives CASSLGNTIYF.

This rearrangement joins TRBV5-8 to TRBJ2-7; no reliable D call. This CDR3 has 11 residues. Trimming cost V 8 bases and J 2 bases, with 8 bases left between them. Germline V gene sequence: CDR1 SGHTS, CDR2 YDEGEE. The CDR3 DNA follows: TGTGCCAGTCCCGGAACCTACGAGCAGTACTTC. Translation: CASPGTYEQYF.